These 23 T cell receptor beta chains came from one sample sequenced in a study of blood T cell repertoires in COVID-19. The protocol was immunoSEQ multiplex PCR, while the TCRdb copy is restricted to in-frame clones and leaves out a portion. Of more than 65,000 clones in the sample, approximately 80% were seen once. Sequencing was done on a sample of peripheral blood. These receptors all stem from a man aged 55 to 69 with active or convalescent COVID-19.

This clone was observed once. This chain joins TRBV5-1 and TRBJ1-1; 10 positions match TRBD1. Germline V lookup: CDR1 SGHRS, CDR2 YFSETQ. This CDR3 is built from 13 residues. Germline trimming cut 4 bases from V and 8 bases from J; bases unmatched to any gene: 5. In DNA, the CDR3 is TGCGCCAGCAGCCAAGGACAGGGGGTAGAAGCTTTCTTT. It is translated as CASSQGQGVEAFF.

This chain uses TRBV19 with TRBJ1-2; TRBD1 matches 10 bases. V lost 8 bases and J lost 6; bases outside the gene matches: 3. Looked up from germline, CDR1 is LNHDA and CDR2 is SQIVND (reference sequence). CDR3 length: 12 residues. CDR3 loop: CASAGTGDGYTF. In DNA form, the CDR3 reads TGTGCCAGTGCAGGGACAGGGGATGGCTACACCTTC. Drawing the rest from reference TRBV19 and TRBJ1-2, the complete variable domain is DGGITQSPKYLFRKEGQNVTLSCEQNLNHDAMYWYRQDPGQGLRLIYYSQIVNDFQKGDIAEGYSVSREKKESFPLTVTSAQKNPTAFYLCASAGTGDGYTFGSGTRLTVV.

This clone was seen only once. V and J are TRBV7-2 and TRBJ2-5; the match to TRBD2 covers 8 bases. There are 15 residues in the CDR3. Per germline, CDR1 SGHTA and CDR2 FQGNSA. Trimming cost V 5 bases and J 5 bases; bases outside gene matches: 10. CDR3 in amino acids: CASSAGRGRSETQYF. CDR3 sequence (DNA): TGTGCCAGCAGCGCCGGGAGGGGAAGAAGCGAGACCCAGTACTTC.

The rearrangement links TRBV21-1 to TRBJ1-2; the listed D gene, TRBD1, was not tested against the DNA. TRBV21-1 is noted as a pseudogene. This CDR3 has 14 amino acids. The CDR3 loop reads CAMRYRIPYYGYTF. The DNA for the CDR3 is TGTGCCATGAGATACAGGATTCCATACTATGGCTACACCTTC.

V gene TRBV24-1 combines with J gene TRBJ2-3; 9 positions match TRBD2. The ends lost 4 bases at V and 0 bases at J; junction bases unmatched: 7. Germline V gives CDR1 KGHDR, CDR2 SFDVKD. This CDR3 spans 17 amino acids. CDR3 in amino acids: CATSDSSGTLSTDTQYF. CDR3 in DNA: TGTGCCACCAGTGACTCTAGCGGGACACTAAGCACAGATACGCAGTATTTT.

In this sample, this clone turned up a few times. CDR3 DNA: TGTGCCATCGCACAGGGGGCCGGGAGGTATCAGCCCCAGCATTTT. Its translation: CAIAQGAGRYQPQHF. The gene calls are TRBV6-6 and TRBJ1-5; 9 nucleotides match TRBD1. Trimming at V came to 10 bases and at J to 5 bases, leaving 12 bases not matched to a gene. Germline V lookup: CDR1 MNHNY, CDR2 SVGAGI (reference sequence). The CDR3 loop spans 15 amino acids.

A few counts support this clone. The CDR3 region has the DNA TGCGCCAGCAGCCCTGGGGCTAGCGGGGGCAGAGATACGCAGTATTTT. This encodes CASSPGASGGRDTQYF. The V and J genes are TRBV4-1 and TRBJ2-3, with 10 bases fitting TRBD2. CDR1 and CDR2 from the germline V gene are MGHRA and YSYEKL. Trimming cost V 4 bases and J 5 bases; bases outside gene matches: 9. This CDR3 is built from 16 residues.

This clone has just a few counts. The J gene is TRBJ1-2, the V gene TRBV4-3; no clear D gene. CDR1 is LGHNA and CDR2 is YSLEER in the germline V gene. V lost 0 bases to trimming and J lost 8 bases, with 19 bases between them. CDR3 length equals 16 residues. The CDR3 region is CASSQDLAPPPGGYTF. The CDR3 coding sequence is TGCGCCAGCAGCCAAGATCTAGCCCCTCCCCCGGGCGGCTACACCTTC.

This chain joins TRBV6-2 or TRBV6-3 and TRBJ2-7, with TRBD1 as a possible D gene (5 bases). Deletions cut 7 bases from V and 3 bases from J, with 19 bases between. This CDR3 is 15 amino acids long. Germline lookup yields CDR1 MNHEY and CDR2 SVGEGT. In DNA form, the CDR3 reads TGTGCCAGCACCCCCCCCGGCAGGGAACGCTACGAGCAGTACTTC. Its translation: CASTPPGRERYEQYF.

V and J are TRBV6-2 or TRBV6-3 and TRBJ1-2, with D hard to call. CDR3 length equals 13 residues. V was trimmed by 6 bases and J by 3 bases, leaving 11 bases between them. Germline-derived CDR1 and CDR2 are MNHEY and SVGEGT. As DNA, the CDR3 is TGTGCCAGCAGCTCGTCGGGGTACTATGGCTACACCTTC. Its translation: CASSSSGYYGYTF.

This clone was observed a single time. The chain employs TRBV2 and TRBJ1-2; TRBD1 might be the D (5 bases). Trimming shortened V by 0 bases and J by 7 bases, and 12 bases separated the two germline ends. Germline values: CDR1 SNHLY, CDR2 FYNNEI. The CDR3 is 14 residues long. CDR3 sequence reads: CASSEALATAGYTF. Here the CDR3 DNA reads TGTGCCAGCAGTGAAGCGTTGGCGACAGCTGGCTACACCTTC.

The rearrangement links TRBV7-2 to TRBJ1-2; D unclear. CDR1 is SGHTA, CDR2 FQGNSA, per germline. The CDR3 totals 16 residues. V was clipped by 5 bases and J by 4 bases, with 20 bases between them. In DNA form, the CDR3 reads TGTGCCAGCAGCACTAGTGGCTCACAACTGATCTATGGCTACACCTTC. This translates into CASSTSGSQLIYGYTF.

V usage is TRBV5-6 and J usage is TRBJ2-4, with 10 bases identical to TRBD2. V gave up 0 bases and J gave up 6 bases; unmatched junction bases: 0. This CDR3 has 14 amino acids. CDR1 is SGHDT, CDR2 YYEEEE, per germline. The CDR3 nucleotides read TGTGCCAGCAGCTTGGGACTAGCGGGAAACATTCAGTACTTC. It specifies CASSLGLAGNIQYF.

The chain links TRBV30 to TRBJ2-3, with 8 bases aligning to TRBD2. The CDR3 is 16 amino acids. Trimming cost V 2 bases and J 4 bases; bases outside gene matches: 11. Germline CDR1 and CDR2: GTSNPN and SVGIG (reference sequence). The CDR3 sequence is CAWSTFRGGPSDTQYF. CDR3 DNA sequence: TGTGCCTGGAGTACCTTCCGGGGGGGCCCCTCAGATACGCAGTATTTT.

The rearrangement joins TRBV3-1 (or the pseudogene TRBV3-2) to TRBJ1-3, with a possible D match to TRBD1 (5 bases). Germline loops: CDR1 LGHDT, CDR2 YNNKEL (reference sequence). Trimming cost V 5 bases and J 2 bases, with 16 bases left between them. The CDR3 is 16 residues long. CDR3 in amino acids: CASSDPGGITGNTIYF. The CDR3 coding sequence is TGTGCCAGCAGCGACCCCGGGGGAATCACTGGAAACACCATATATTTT.

V usage is TRBV6-4 and J usage is TRBJ1-2; D is perhaps TRBD1 (5 bases). This CDR3 is 16 amino acids long. Germline CDR1 is MRHNA and CDR2 is SNTAGT. V was pared by 2 bases and J by 2 bases, with 15 bases between. CDR3 coding DNA: TGTGCCAGCAGTGACGGGATTAGTACAGGAAACTATGGCTACACCTTC. This gives the protein CASSDGISTGNYGYTF.

The chain joins TRBV28 to TRBJ1-2, with a possible D match to TRBD1 (6 bases). The CDR3 consists of 18 residues. CDR1 and CDR2 (germline): MDHEN, SYDVKM. V dropped 8 bases and J dropped 1 base, with 26 bases sitting between them. The CDR3 region is CASHPASGQSNLNYGYTF. In DNA form, the CDR3 reads TGTGCCAGCCACCCGGCCTCGGGACAAAGCAACCTTAACTATGGCTACACCTTC.

The chain links TRBV27 to TRBJ1-2; 10 bases match TRBD1. The CDR3 length is 14 residues. Trimming cost V 3 bases and J 8 bases; bases outside gene matches: 6. From germline, CDR1 is MNHEY and CDR2 SMNVEV (reference sequence). For the CDR3, the DNA is TGTGCCAGCAGTTTTGGGACAGGGGCGGGCGGCTACACCTTC. It yields the protein CASSFGTGAGGYTF.

J is TRBJ2-2 and V is TRBV18; D uncertain. CDR1 and CDR2 (germline): KGHSH, LQKENI. The CDR3 is made up of 13 amino acids. Between the trimmed V and J ends, which lost 2 bases and 2 bases, there was a span of 3 bases. The CDR3 DNA follows: TGTGCCAGCTCACCATCTAACACCGGGGAGCTGTTTTTT. It codes for CASSPSNTGELFF.

This clone was counted a few times. V usage is TRBV7-6 and J usage is TRBJ1-6; a possible D gene is TRBD1 (5 bases). The CDR3 consists of 15 residues. From germline, CDR1 is SGHVS and CDR2 FNYEAQ. Trimming cost V 2 bases and J 10 bases, with 15 bases left between them. The CDR3 here is CASSLRGPQWSPLHF. As DNA, the CDR3 is TGTGCCAGCAGCTTAAGGGGTCCCCAGTGGTCACCCCTCCACTTT.

The J gene is TRBJ2-7, the V gene TRBV5-6; TRBD1 aligns across 7 bases. This CDR3 contains 14 residues. The V gene's germline CDR1 is SGHDT and CDR2 YYEEEE. J lost 3 bases, V lost 4 bases, and 7 bases had no gene match. Written as DNA, the CDR3 is TGTGCCAGCAGCGCCCAGACAGGGCACTACGAGCAGTACTTC. It encodes CASSAQTGHYEQYF.

The chain combines TRBV7-9 with TRBJ2-5; D not certain. The CDR3 covers 12 residues. Trimming removed 5 bases from V and 1 base from J, with 5 bases in between. Germline CDR1 is SEHNR and CDR2 is FQNEAQ (reference sequence). CDR3 in DNA: TGTGCCAGCAGCCCCTCCCAAGAGACCCAGTACTTC. Its translation: CASSPSQETQYF.

This chain links TRBV6-1 with TRBJ1-1, with D unclear. CDR1 is MNHNS, CDR2 SASEGT, per germline. CDR3 length equals 15 residues. V was pared by 1 base and J by 1 base, with 10 bases between. For the CDR3, the DNA is TGTGCCAGCAGTGAAGAAAAAACAGAGAACACTGAAGCTTTCTTT. It codes for CASSEEKTENTEAFF.